Presented here are 20 T cell receptor beta chains from one specimen sequenced in a study of T cell repertoires and Cas9 in healthy adults. Repertoires were generated with immunoSEQ multiplex PCR, while TCRdb's copy carries only in-frame clones and drops some. The sample lists some 14,000 clones; approximately 91% were seen once. Specimen: Tregs (CD4+, CD25+, CD127-, CD137-, CD154-) from PBMCs; culture status not recorded. The origin of the receptors is a human donor in good health.

V gene TRBV19 combines with J gene TRBJ2-5, with D unresolved. Germline V gene lookup returns CDR1 LNHDA and CDR2 SQIVND (reference sequence). The CDR3 has 12 residues. V was clipped by 5 bases and J by 5 bases, with 9 bases between them. CDR3 nucleotide sequence: TGTGCCAGTAGTTGGGCCGGGGAGACCCAGTACTTC. Its translation is CASSWAGETQYF.

V is TRBV6-1 and J is TRBJ2-1, with a possible D match to TRBD2 (5 bases). Per germline, CDR1 MNHNS and CDR2 SASEGT. The ends were cut back, 5 bases at V and 8 bases at J, with 13 bases in the middle. There are 13 residues in the CDR3. The CDR3: CASSHRAVDEQFF. CDR3 DNA sequence: TGTGCCAGCAGTCACAGAGCGGTGGATGAGCAGTTCTTC.

V and J are TRBV6-1 and TRBJ1-1, with unresolved D. Trimming took 7 bases from V and 5 from J, leaving 11 bases between them. Germline CDR1 reads MNHNS; CDR2 reads SASEGT. This CDR3 comprises 12 residues. The CDR3 region is CASISQTTEAFF. The CDR3 coding sequence is TGTGCCAGCATTTCACAGACAACTGAAGCTTTCTTT.

Notes on this clone: Other nucleotide sequences from this sample produce the same CDR3. The chain joins TRBV5-1 to TRBJ2-7; 8 bases are shared with TRBD2. V lost 0 bases and J lost 3; bases outside the gene matches: 5. The CDR3 is made up of 15 amino acids. CDR1 SGHRS and CDR2 YFSETQ come from the germline V gene. This chain's CDR3 is CASSLVGGGLYEQYF. CDR3 nucleotide sequence: TGCGCCAGCAGCTTGGTAGGCGGGGGGCTCTACGAGCAGTACTTC. The complete variable domain, with remaining parts taken from reference TRBV5-1 and TRBJ2-7, reads KAGVTQTPRYLIKTRGQQVTLSCSPISGHRSVSWYQQTPGQGLQFLFEYFSETQRNKGNFPGRFSGRQFSNSRSEMNVSTLELGDSALYLCASSLVGGGLYEQYFGPGTRLTVT.

The gene calls are TRBV19 and TRBJ1-1; no clear D gene. This CDR3 contains 13 residues. Trimming pared 3 bases from V and 1 base from J, leaving 6 bases between. The germline V gene encodes CDR1 LNHDA and CDR2 SQIVND (reference sequence). CDR3 sequence: CASSIFRNTEAFF. CDR3 DNA: TGTGCCAGTAGTATTTTCCGGAACACTGAAGCTTTCTTT.

Worth noting for this clone: The junction departs from germline at one end; a sequencing error may be responsible. This chain uses TRBV6-5 with TRBJ2-1; D may be TRBD2 (7 bases). The length of the CDR3 is 13 residues. Germline CDR1 MNHEY, CDR2 SVGAGI. CDR3 sequence (DNA): TGTGCCAGCAGTTACTCGACGGGGGGCTACGAAATCTTC. Its translation is CASSYSTGGYEIF.

The genes are TRBV7-2 and TRBJ1-5, with D tentatively TRBD1 (5 bases). CDR1 and CDR2 from the germline V gene are SGHTA and FQGNSA. V was cut by 5 bases and J by 6 bases, with 14 bases left in between. CDR3 size: 14 residues. Here the CDR3 reads CASSAQGTRQPQHF. The CDR3 DNA reads TGTGCCAGCAGCGCGCAGGGTACGCGTCAGCCCCAGCATTTT.

This clone was detected once. The limits of the CDR3 on the DNA are not certain, so only TCRdb's listed CDR3 is given. The chain has TRBV6-6 and TRBJ2-7; TRBD1 was called by the table and not checked on the DNA. The germline gives CDR1 MNHNY, CDR2 SVGAGI (reference sequence). The CDR3 length is 15 residues, termini included. The CDR3 region is CASSSSGQVYDEQYF.

The rearrangement joins TRBV7-9 to TRBJ2-1; 9 positions match TRBD2. This CDR3 spans 14 amino acids. Trimming at V came to 5 bases and at J to 11 bases, leaving 10 bases not matched to a gene. Germline V gives CDR1 SEHNR, CDR2 FQNEAQ (reference sequence). DNA for the CDR3: TGTGCCAGCAGCCCTGGACTAGCGATATCGAAGCAGTTCTTC. Protein sequence: CASSPGLAISKQFF.

The table lists this clone with a few counts. The rearrangement uses TRBV6-1 and TRBJ1-3; D unresolved. The CDR3 runs 13 residues. The V gene's germline CDR1 is MNHNS and CDR2 SASEGT. In nucleotides, the CDR3 is TGTGGTTCCGTGGGCCGATTAGGAAACACCATATATTTT. This encodes CGSVGRLGNTIYF.

The table lists this clone with a count of one. The chain recombines TRBV5-1 with TRBJ2-5; TRBD2 agrees at 10 bases. The CDR3 runs 15 residues. The trim removed 4 bases at V and 10 bases at J, leaving 13 bases unmatched. Germline lookup yields CDR1 SGHRS and CDR2 YFSETQ. Written as DNA, the CDR3 is TGCGCCAGCAGCATACAGCTAGCGGGGGAAAACGACCAGTACTTC. As protein: CASSIQLAGENDQYF. The whole variable domain, filled in from reference TRBV5-1 and TRBJ2-5, reads KAGVTQTPRYLIKTRGQQVTLSCSPISGHRSVSWYQQTPGQGLQFLFEYFSETQRNKGNFPGRFSGRQFSNSRSEMNVSTLELGDSALYLCASSIQLAGENDQYFGPGTRLLVL.

V gene TRBV10-3 combines with J gene TRBJ2-1; no clear D gene. V lost 6 bases to trimming and J lost 2 bases, with 8 bases between them. Germline-derived CDR1 and CDR2 are ENHRY and SYGVKD. CDR3 length: 13 amino acids. The CDR3 DNA is TGTGCCATCAGGGAGACAACCTACAATGAGCAGTTCTTC. It yields the protein CAIRETTYNEQFF.

V gene TRBV7-3 combines with J gene TRBJ1-2, with unresolved D. The CDR3 has 13 residues. V lost 1 base to trimming and J lost 4 bases, with 7 bases between them. Germline lookup yields CDR1 SGHTA and CDR2 FQGTGA. The CDR3 region is CASSLKRGYGYTF. The CDR3 coding sequence is TGTGCCAGCAGCTTAAAACGGGGCTATGGCTACACCTTC.

This chain connects TRBV9 to TRBJ2-7; the match to TRBD2 covers 7 bases. J lost 6 bases, V lost 4 bases, and 22 bases had no gene match. Germline CDR1 and CDR2: SGDLS and YYNGEE. CDR3 length equals 18 residues. The CDR3 region is CASSRWDPGRPSMGEQYF. The CDR3 region has the DNA TGTGCCAGCAGCCGCTGGGACCCCGGGAGGCCTTCGATGGGCGAGCAGTACTTC.

J is TRBJ2-2 and V is TRBV5-1; D not resolved. The CDR3 loop spans 14 amino acids. Germline loops: CDR1 SGHRS, CDR2 YFSETQ. Trimming stripped 0 bases from V and 5 bases from J, with 8 bases between. The CDR3: CASSLGLGTGELFF. In DNA, the CDR3 is TGCGCCAGCAGCTTGGGGCTCGGAACCGGGGAGCTGTTTTTT.

This chain connects TRBV6-4 to TRBJ1-2; 8 bases line up with TRBD1. Germline V gene data show CDR1 as MRHNA and CDR2 as SNTAGT. The CDR3 runs 19 residues. Trimming at V came to 9 bases and at J to 3 bases, leaving 24 bases not matched to a gene. This CDR3 is CARSGLPRGLFVTDYGYTF. As DNA, the CDR3 is TGTGCCAGATCTGGACTTCCCAGGGGGCTTTTTGTTACGGACTATGGCTACACCTTC.

The genes are TRBV2 and TRBJ1-2; tentatively, D is TRBD1 (6 bases). Germline V gene sequence: CDR1 SNHLY, CDR2 FYNNEI. The V and J ends lost 4 bases and 8 bases respectively, with 20 bases between them. CDR3 length: 15 residues. CDR3 nucleotide sequence: TGTGCCAGCAGTGTTGATTGGGGTACAGGGCGAGGCTACACCTTC. It is translated as CASSVDWGTGRGYTF. Drawing the rest from reference TRBV2 and TRBJ1-2, the complete variable domain is EPEVTQTPSHQVTQMGQEVILRCVPISNHLYFYWYRQILGQKVEFLVSFYNNEISEKSEIFDDQFSVERPDGSNFTLKIRSTKLEDSAMYFCASSVDWGTGRGYTFGSGTRLTVV.

J is TRBJ2-7 and V is TRBV6-6; 11 nucleotides agree with TRBD1. Germline V gene sequence: CDR1 MNHNY, CDR2 SVGAGI (reference sequence). With V trimmed by 2 bases and J by 1 base, 1 base remained unmatched. The length of the CDR3 is 15 residues. Here the CDR3 reads CASSYGTGGSYEQYF. The CDR3 DNA reads TGTGCCAGCAGTTACGGGACAGGGGGATCCTACGAGCAGTACTTC.

V usage is TRBV28 and J usage is TRBJ2-3; 12 bases are shared with TRBD2. Germline loops: CDR1 MDHEN, CDR2 SYDVKM. The CDR3 is made up of 22 amino acids. Trimming at V came to 5 bases and at J to 2 bases, leaving 23 bases not matched to a gene. CDR3 in DNA: TGTGCCAGCAGTCCCTATGTACGGAAGCGACTAGCGGGGGCCAACTCCACAGATACGCAGTATTTT. Its translation: CASSPYVRKRLAGANSTDTQYF.

This clone appeared once. The chain joins TRBV7-8 to TRBJ2-5; D may be TRBD2 (5 bases). The germline gives CDR1 SGHVS, CDR2 FQNEAQ. V lost 8 bases to trimming and J lost 9 bases, with 19 bases between them. There are 13 residues in the CDR3. CDR3 bases: TGTGCCAGCGGGCGGATAGCGCGTGGGGCCCAGTACTTC. Protein product: CASGRIARGAQYF.